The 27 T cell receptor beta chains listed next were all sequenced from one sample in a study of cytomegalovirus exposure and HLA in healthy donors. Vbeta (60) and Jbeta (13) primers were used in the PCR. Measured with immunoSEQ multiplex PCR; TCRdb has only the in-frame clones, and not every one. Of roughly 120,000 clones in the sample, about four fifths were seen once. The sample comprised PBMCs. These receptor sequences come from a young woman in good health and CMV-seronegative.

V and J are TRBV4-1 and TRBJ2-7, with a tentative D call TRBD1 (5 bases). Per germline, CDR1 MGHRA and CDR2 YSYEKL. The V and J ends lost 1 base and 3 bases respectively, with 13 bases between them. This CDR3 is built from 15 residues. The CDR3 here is CASSQAPQVNYEQYF. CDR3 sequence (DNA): TGCGCCAGCAGCCAAGCCCCACAGGTCAACTACGAGCAGTACTTC.

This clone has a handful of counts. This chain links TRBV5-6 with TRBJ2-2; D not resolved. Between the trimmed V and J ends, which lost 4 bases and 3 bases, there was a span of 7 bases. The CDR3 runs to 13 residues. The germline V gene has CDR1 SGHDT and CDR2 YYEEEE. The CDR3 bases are TGTGCCAGCAGCATGGTAGACACCGGGGAGCTGTTTTTT. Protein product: CASSMVDTGELFF. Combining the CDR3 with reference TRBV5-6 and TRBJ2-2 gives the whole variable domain DAGVTQSPTHLIKTRGQQVTLRCSPKSGHDTVSWYQQALGQGPQFIFQYYEEEERQRGNFPDRFSGHQFPNYSSELNVNALLLGDSALYLCASSMVDTGELFFGEGSRLTVL.

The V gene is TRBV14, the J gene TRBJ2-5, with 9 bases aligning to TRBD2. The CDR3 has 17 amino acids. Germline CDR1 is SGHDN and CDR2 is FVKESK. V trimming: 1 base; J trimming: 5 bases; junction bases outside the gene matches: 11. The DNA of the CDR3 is TGTGCCAGCAGCCAAGTCGAGGCGGGGGGGCCGTGGGAGACCCAGTACTTC. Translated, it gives CASSQVEAGGPWETQYF.

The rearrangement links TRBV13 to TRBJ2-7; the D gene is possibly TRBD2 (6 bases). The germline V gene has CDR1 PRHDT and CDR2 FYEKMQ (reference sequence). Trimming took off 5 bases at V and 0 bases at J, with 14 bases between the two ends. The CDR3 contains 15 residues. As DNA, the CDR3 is TGTGCCAGCAGCGCGCGGGACGTCGTCTCCTACGAGCAGTACTTC. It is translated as CASSARDVVSYEQYF.

The CDR3 loop reads CASSLESTPSGQYF. The CDR3 DNA reads as TGTGCCAGCAGCTTAGAATCGACGCCGAGCGGGCAGTACTTC. The rearrangement joins TRBV7-9 to TRBJ2-7; D might be TRBD2 (5 bases). Trimming stripped 1 base from V and 9 bases from J, with 16 bases between. The germline V gene has CDR1 SEHNR and CDR2 FQNEAQ (reference sequence). The CDR3 covers 14 residues.

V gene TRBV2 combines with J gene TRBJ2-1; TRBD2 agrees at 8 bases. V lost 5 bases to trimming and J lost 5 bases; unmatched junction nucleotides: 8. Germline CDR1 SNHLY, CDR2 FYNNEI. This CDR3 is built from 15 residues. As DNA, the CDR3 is TGTGCCAGCAGTACTACTAGCGGAGAAAACAATGAGCAGTTCTTC. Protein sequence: CASSTTSGENNEQFF.

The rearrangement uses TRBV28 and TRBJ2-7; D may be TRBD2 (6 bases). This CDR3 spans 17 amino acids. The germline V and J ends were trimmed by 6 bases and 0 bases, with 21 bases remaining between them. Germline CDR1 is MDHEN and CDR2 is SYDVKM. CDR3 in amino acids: CASSQGAGRSSSYEQYF. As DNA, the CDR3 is TGTGCCAGCAGCCAAGGGGCGGGGCGCTCCAGCTCCTACGAGCAGTACTTC. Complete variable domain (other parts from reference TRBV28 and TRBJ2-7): DVKVTQSSRYLVKRTGEKVFLECVQDMDHENMFWYRQDPGLGLRLIYFSYDVKMKEKGDIPEGYSVSREKKERFSLILESASTNQTSMYLCASSQGAGRSSSYEQYFGPGTRLTVT.

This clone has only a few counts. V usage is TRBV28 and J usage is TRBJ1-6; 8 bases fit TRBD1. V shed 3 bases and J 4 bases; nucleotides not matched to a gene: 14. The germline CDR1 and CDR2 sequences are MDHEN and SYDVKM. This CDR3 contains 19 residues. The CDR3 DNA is TGTGCCAGCAGTTTTCCACGGCAGGGGGCGCCCCGATATAATTCACCCCTCCACTTT. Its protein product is CASSFPRQGAPRYNSPLHF.

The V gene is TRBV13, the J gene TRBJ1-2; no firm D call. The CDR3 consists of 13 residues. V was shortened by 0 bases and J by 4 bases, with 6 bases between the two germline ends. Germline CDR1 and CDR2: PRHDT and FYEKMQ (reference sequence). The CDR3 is CASSLGRRYGYTF. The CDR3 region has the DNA TGTGCCAGCAGCTTAGGCCGTCGCTATGGCTACACCTTC.

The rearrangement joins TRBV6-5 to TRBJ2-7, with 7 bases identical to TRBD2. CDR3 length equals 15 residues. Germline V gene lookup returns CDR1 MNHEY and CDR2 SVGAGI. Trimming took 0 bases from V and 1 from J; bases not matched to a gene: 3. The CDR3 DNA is TGTGCCAGCAGTTACTCCCGGCGGGGGTCCTACGAGCAGTACTTC. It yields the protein CASSYSRRGSYEQYF.

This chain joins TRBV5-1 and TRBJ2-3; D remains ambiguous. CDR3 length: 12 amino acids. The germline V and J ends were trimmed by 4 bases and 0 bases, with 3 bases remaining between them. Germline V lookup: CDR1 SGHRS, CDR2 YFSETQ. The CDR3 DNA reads TGCGCCAGCAGCCCAAGCACAGATACGCAGTATTTT. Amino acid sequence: CASSPSTDTQYF. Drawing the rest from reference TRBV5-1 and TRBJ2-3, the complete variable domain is KAGVTQTPRYLIKTRGQQVTLSCSPISGHRSVSWYQQTPGQGLQFLFEYFSETQRNKGNFPGRFSGRQFSNSRSEMNVSTLELGDSALYLCASSPSTDTQYFGPGTRLTVL.

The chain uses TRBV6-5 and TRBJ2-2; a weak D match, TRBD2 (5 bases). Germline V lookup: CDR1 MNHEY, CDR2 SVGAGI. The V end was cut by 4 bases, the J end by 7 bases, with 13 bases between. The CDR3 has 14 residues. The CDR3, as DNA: TGTGCCAGCAGTTTAATGGGGAGACGCGGGGAGCTGTTTTTT. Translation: CASSLMGRRGELFF.

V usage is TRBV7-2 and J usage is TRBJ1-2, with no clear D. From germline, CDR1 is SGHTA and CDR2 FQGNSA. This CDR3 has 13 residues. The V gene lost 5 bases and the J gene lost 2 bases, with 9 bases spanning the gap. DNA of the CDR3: TGTGCCAGCAGCCCGACGGGGAACTATGGCTACACCTTC. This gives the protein CASSPTGNYGYTF.

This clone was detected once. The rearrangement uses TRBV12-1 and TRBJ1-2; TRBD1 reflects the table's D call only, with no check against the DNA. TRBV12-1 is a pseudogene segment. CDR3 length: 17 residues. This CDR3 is CASSLGGGQGPYYGYTF. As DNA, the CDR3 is TGTGCCAGCAGCTTGGGGGGGGGACAGGGCCCTTACTATGGCTACACCTTC.

CDR3: CASSLTGGAVAGGGELFF. CDR3 nucleotide sequence: TGCGCCAGCAGCTTAACAGGGGGCGCAGTAGCGGGAGGCGGGGAGCTGTTTTTT. This chain connects TRBV5-1 to TRBJ2-2; D possibly corresponds to TRBD2 (10 bases). Germline lookup yields CDR1 SGHRS and CDR2 YFSETQ. The CDR3 consists of 18 residues. V was shortened by 2 bases and J by 7 bases, with 24 bases between the two germline ends.

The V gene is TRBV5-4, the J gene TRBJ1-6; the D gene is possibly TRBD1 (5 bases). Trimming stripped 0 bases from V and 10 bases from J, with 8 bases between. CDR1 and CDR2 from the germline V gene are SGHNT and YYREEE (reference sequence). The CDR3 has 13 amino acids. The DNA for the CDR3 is TGTGCCAGCAGCTTGGGACAGCCATCACCCCTCCACTTT. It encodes CASSLGQPSPLHF. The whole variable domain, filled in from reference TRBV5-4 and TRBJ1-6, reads ETGVTQSPTHLIKTRGQQVTLRCSSQSGHNTVSWYQQALGQGPQFIFQYYREEENGRGNFPPRFSGLQFPNYSSELNVNALELDDSALYLCASSLGQPSPLHFGNGTRLTVT.

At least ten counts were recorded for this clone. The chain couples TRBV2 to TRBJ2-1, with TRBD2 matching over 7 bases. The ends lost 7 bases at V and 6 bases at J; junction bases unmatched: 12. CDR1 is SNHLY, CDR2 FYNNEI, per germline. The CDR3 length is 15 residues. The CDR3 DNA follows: TGTGCCAGCACTGGGGGGGGGATCCTCCCCAATGAGCAGTTCTTC. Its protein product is CASTGGGILPNEQFF.

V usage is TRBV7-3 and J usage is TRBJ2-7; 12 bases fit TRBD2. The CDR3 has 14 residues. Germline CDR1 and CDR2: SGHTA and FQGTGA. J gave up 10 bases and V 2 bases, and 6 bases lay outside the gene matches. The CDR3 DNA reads TGTGCCAGCAGCTTAGCGACTAGCGGGGGAGTTCAGTACTTC. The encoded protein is CASSLATSGGVQYF.

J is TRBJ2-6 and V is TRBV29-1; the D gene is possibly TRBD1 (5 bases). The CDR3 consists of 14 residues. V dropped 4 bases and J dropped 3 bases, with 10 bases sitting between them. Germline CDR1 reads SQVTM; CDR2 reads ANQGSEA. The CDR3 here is CSVAKGIGANVLTF. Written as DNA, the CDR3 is TGCAGCGTTGCGAAGGGGATTGGGGCCAACGTCCTGACTTTC.

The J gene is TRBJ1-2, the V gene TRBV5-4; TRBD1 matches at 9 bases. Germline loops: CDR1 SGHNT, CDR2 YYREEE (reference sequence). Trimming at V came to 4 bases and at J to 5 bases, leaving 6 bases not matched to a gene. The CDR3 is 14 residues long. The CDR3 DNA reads TGTGCCAGCAGCAACCCCGGGACAGGGTATGGCTACACCTTC. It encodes CASSNPGTGYGYTF.

DNA of the CDR3: TGTGCCAGCAGCGTAGGTCAGGGGGCAAAGGAAAAACTGTTTTTT. This sequence encodes CASSVGQGAKEKLFF. The chain has TRBV9 and TRBJ1-4; 8 nucleotides line up with TRBD1. The germline V gene has CDR1 SGDLS and CDR2 YYNGEE. Losses at the gene ends were 0 bases for V and 8 bases for J; bases not matched to a gene: 6. The CDR3 is made up of 15 amino acids. Combining the CDR3 with reference TRBV9 and TRBJ1-4 gives the whole variable domain DSGVTQTPKHLITATGQRVTLRCSPRSGDLSVYWYQQSLDQGLQFLIQYYNGEERAKGNILERFSAQQFPDLHSELNLSSLELGDSALYFCASSVGQGAKEKLFFGSGTQLSVL.

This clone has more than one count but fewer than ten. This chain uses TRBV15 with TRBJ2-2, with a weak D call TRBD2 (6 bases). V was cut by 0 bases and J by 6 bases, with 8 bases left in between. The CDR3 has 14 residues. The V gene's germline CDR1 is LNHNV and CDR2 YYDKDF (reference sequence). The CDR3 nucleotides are TGTGCCACCAGCAGAGACGGAGGGTCCGGGGAGCTGTTTTTT. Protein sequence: CATSRDGGSGELFF.

CDR3 sequence reads: CASSPTGGNTGELFF. CDR3 nucleotide sequence: TGTGCCAGCAGCCCTACAGGGGGAAACACCGGGGAGCTGTTTTTT. This chain uses TRBV5-4 with TRBJ2-2; 8 nucleotides line up with TRBD1. The CDR3 covers 15 residues. Germline V gene sequence: CDR1 SGHNT, CDR2 YYREEE (reference sequence). Germline trimming cut 4 bases from V and 2 bases from J; bases unmatched to any gene: 4. The whole variable domain, remainder taken from reference TRBV5-4 and TRBJ2-2, is ETGVTQSPTHLIKTRGQQVTLRCSSQSGHNTVSWYQQALGQGPQFIFQYYREEENGRGNFPPRFSGLQFPNYSSELNVNALELDDSALYLCASSPTGGNTGELFFGEGSRLTVL.

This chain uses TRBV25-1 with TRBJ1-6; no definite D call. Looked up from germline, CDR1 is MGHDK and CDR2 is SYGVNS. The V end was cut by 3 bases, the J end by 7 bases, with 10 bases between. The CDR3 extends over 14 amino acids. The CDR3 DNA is TGTGCCAGCAGTGATGTGGGAGGAAATTCACCCCTCCACTTT. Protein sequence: CASSDVGGNSPLHF.

CDR3 residues: CASSILQGDEQFF. The DNA of the CDR3 is TGTGCCAGCAGCATACTACAGGGCGATGAGCAGTTCTTC. J is TRBJ2-1 and V is TRBV7-2, with D possibly TRBD1 on 6 matching bases. The CDR3 is made up of 13 amino acids. Trimming cost V 5 bases and J 8 bases, with 13 bases left between them. CDR1 SGHTA and CDR2 FQGNSA come from the germline V gene.

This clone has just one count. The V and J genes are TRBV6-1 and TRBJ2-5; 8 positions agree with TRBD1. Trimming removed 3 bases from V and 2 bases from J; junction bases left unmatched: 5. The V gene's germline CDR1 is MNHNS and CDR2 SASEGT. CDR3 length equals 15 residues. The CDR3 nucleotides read TGTGCCAGCAGTGACCCCAGGGGGCTACAAGAGACCCAGTACTTC. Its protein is CASSDPRGLQETQYF.

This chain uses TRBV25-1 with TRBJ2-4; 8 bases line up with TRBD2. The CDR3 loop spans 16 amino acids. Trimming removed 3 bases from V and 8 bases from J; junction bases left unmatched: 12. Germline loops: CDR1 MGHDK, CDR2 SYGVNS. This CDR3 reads CASSDLLEGRGDIQYF. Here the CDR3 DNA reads TGTGCCAGCAGTGATCTCCTGGAGGGGCGGGGGGACATTCAGTACTTC.